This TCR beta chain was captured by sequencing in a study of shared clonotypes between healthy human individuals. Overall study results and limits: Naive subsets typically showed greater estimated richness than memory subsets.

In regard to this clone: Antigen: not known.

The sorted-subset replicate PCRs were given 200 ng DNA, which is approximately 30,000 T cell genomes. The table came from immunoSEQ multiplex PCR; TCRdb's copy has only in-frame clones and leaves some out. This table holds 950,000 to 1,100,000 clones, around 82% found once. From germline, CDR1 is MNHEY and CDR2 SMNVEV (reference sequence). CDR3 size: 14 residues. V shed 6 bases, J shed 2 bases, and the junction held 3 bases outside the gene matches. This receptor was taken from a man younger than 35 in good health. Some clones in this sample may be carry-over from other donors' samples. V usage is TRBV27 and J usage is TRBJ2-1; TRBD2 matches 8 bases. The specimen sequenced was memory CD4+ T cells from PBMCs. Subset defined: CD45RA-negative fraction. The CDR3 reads CASRRGGPYNEQFF. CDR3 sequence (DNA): TGTGCCAGCAGACGGGGGGGACCCTACAATGAGCAGTTCTTC.